These 10 T cell receptor beta chains originate from one sample sequenced in a study of cytomegalovirus exposure and HLA in healthy donors. Use of 60 Vbeta and 13 Jbeta primers characterized the PCR. Data came from immunoSEQ multiplex PCR; TCRdb stores just in-frame clones and leaves some out. Altogether 200,000 or so clones are present, more than 80% being singletons, with the ten largest covering over 2%. The sequenced sample consisted of PBMCs. The receptors come from a woman in her forties or fifties in good health and CMV-seropositive.

The CDR3, as DNA: TGTGCCAGCAGTTTCTCCCTTAGATACCACACAGATACGCAGTATTTT. Translated: CASSFSLRYHTDTQYF. The J gene is TRBJ2-3, the V gene TRBV28; D not certain. There are 16 residues in the CDR3. Deletions cut 3 bases from V and 2 bases from J, with 15 bases between. The germline CDR1 and CDR2 sequences are MDHEN and SYDVKM.

This CDR3 reads CASSVGGLPYEQYF. CDR3 sequence (DNA): TGTGCCAGCAGCGTAGGGGGGCTCCCCTACGAGCAGTACTTC. V usage is TRBV9 and J usage is TRBJ2-7; D possibly corresponds to TRBD1 (6 bases). Looked up from germline, CDR1 is SGDLS and CDR2 is YYNGEE. The CDR3 sequence is 14 residues long. Trimming shortened V by 0 bases and J by 2 bases, and 9 bases separated the two germline ends.

This chain uses TRBV7-6 with TRBJ1-2; weak D call: TRBD1 (6 bases). Germline CDR1 and CDR2: SGHVS and FNYEAQ. The length of the CDR3 is 18 residues. V was cut by 1 base and J by 0 bases, with 18 bases left in between. As DNA, the CDR3 is TGTGCCAGCAGCTTAGTCGCAGGGGCCACCTCTTCTAACTATGGCTACACCTTC. It encodes CASSLVAGATSSNYGYTF.

The rearrangement links TRBV5-1 to TRBJ1-1; possible D gene TRBD1, 6 bases. Per the germline V gene, CDR1 is SGHRS and CDR2 is YFSETQ. The CDR3 length is 15 residues. Trimming took off 0 bases at V and 1 base at J, with 10 bases between the two ends. The CDR3 loop is CASSLVGGGNTEAFF. CDR3 in DNA: TGCGCCAGCAGCTTGGTTGGGGGCGGGAACACTGAAGCTTTCTTT.

In nucleotides, the CDR3 is TGTGCCAGCAGTCCTATGACGGGTGAACAATGGGAGCAGTTCTTC. Protein product: CASSPMTGEQWEQFF. V and J are TRBV5-6 and TRBJ2-1; no firm D call. Germline CDR1 SGHDT, CDR2 YYEEEE. The germline V and J ends were trimmed by 5 bases and 10 bases, with 22 bases remaining between them. This CDR3 is built from 15 residues.

This clone was seen once. The chain uses TRBV27 and TRBJ2-1, with TRBD2 matching 10 bases. Losses at the gene ends were 5 bases for V and 5 bases for J; bases not matched to a gene: 6. The CDR3 spans 15 residues. Per the germline V gene, CDR1 is MNHEY and CDR2 is SMNVEV (reference sequence). The CDR3 nucleotides are TGTGCCAGCAGTGGGCTAGCGGGGGTAGACAATGAGCAGTTCTTC. Translation gives CASSGLAGVDNEQFF.

The gene calls are TRBV28 and TRBJ2-7; 8 bases line up with TRBD2. V was clipped by 8 bases and J by 6 bases; unmatched bases: 12. The CDR3 totals 14 residues. Germline CDR1 and CDR2: MDHEN and SYDVKM. The chain's CDR3 is CASLDGGAFGEQYF. The CDR3, as DNA: TGTGCCAGCCTAGACGGGGGGGCGTTCGGCGAGCAGTACTTC.

The chain couples TRBV27 to TRBJ2-1, with 7 positions matching TRBD2. This CDR3 has 14 residues. Trimming took 10 bases from V and 6 from J; bases not matched to a gene: 12. Germline CDR1 is MNHEY and CDR2 is SMNVEV (reference sequence). DNA of the CDR3: TGTGCCACCACGTGGGGGGGACCGTTCAATGAGCAGTTCTTC. It encodes CATTWGGPFNEQFF.

The rearrangement links TRBV7-3 to TRBJ2-2; D uncertain. Germline CDR1 is SGHTA and CDR2 is FQGTGA. V was trimmed by 5 bases and J by 6 bases, leaving 13 bases between them. The CDR3 has 14 amino acids. The CDR3, as DNA: TGTGCCAGCAGCCCTATGAGTCGGTCCGGGGAGCTGTTTTTT. It specifies CASSPMSRSGELFF.

V usage is TRBV2 and J usage is TRBJ1-6, with D maybe TRBD1 (5 bases). The germline V gene has CDR1 SNHLY and CDR2 FYNNEI. The CDR3 sequence is 12 residues long. The V gene lost 8 bases and the J gene lost 9 bases, with 11 bases spanning the gap. CDR3 protein: CASGGVGSPLHF. CDR3 nucleotides: TGTGCCAGCGGAGGGGTTGGTTCACCCCTCCACTTT.